Below, 14 T cell receptor beta chains from the same sample are listed, as sequenced in a study of STAT5B mutations in CD4+ large granular lymphocyte leukemia. This table comes from immunoSEQ multiplex PCR, and its TCRdb copy is limited to in-frame clones, with some not included. The sample gives 35,000 to 40,000 clones, around 72% of which show up once; 0.45% to 0.6% is in the top ten. Sample: CD4+ T cells from blood buffy coats. Every receptor here comes from a human donor in good health.

V and J are TRBV19 and TRBJ2-5; 7 bases map to TRBD1. The V and J ends lost 4 bases and 4 bases, in that order; junction bases with no gene match: 3. The CDR3 has 13 residues. CDR1 is LNHDA and CDR2 is SQIVND in the germline V gene (reference sequence). As DNA, the CDR3 is TGTGCCAGTAGTACTGGGGACAGAGAGACCCAGTACTTC. It codes for CASSTGDRETQYF.

The CDR3 DNA is TGTGCCAGCAGTAAACCGGGACAGTCAGACTATGGCTACACCTTC. Translated, it gives CASSKPGQSDYGYTF. The chain recombines TRBV6-1 with TRBJ1-2; 7 bases align to TRBD1. The ends lost 5 bases at V and 3 bases at J; junction bases unmatched: 9. This CDR3 contains 15 residues. Germline CDR1 MNHNS, CDR2 SASEGT.

The chain is built from TRBV19 and TRBJ1-5; D is perhaps TRBD1 (5 bases). Germline CDR1 reads LNHDA; CDR2 reads SQIVND (reference sequence). V was pared by 1 base and J by 2 bases, with 9 bases between. This CDR3 spans 15 amino acids. CDR3 loop: CASSIGIRGNQPQHF. DNA for the CDR3: TGTGCCAGTAGTATAGGCATCAGGGGCAATCAGCCCCAGCATTTT. Variable domain in full (rest from reference TRBV19 and TRBJ1-5): DGGITQSPKYLFRKEGQNVTLSCEQNLNHDAMYWYRQDPGQGLRLIYYSQIVNDFQKGDIAEGYSVSREKKESFPLTVTSAQKNPTAFYLCASSIGIRGNQPQHFGDGTRLSIL.

The rearrangement links TRBV7-8 to TRBJ1-5; 7 bases map to TRBD1. This CDR3 is built from 13 residues. Germline V gene lookup returns CDR1 SGHVS and CDR2 FQNEAQ. The J segment lost 9 bases and the V segment lost 5 bases, leaving 7 bases of the junction unmatched. CDR3 sequence (DNA): TGTGCCAGCAGCCCAGACAGGGCTCGGCCCCAGCATTTT. Translation gives CASSPDRARPQHF.

This clone has a single count. The rearrangement joins TRBV11-2 to TRBJ2-3; 13 bases fit TRBD2. V was clipped by 1 base and J by 1 base; unmatched bases: 5. This CDR3 has 18 amino acids. The V gene's germline CDR1 is SGHAT and CDR2 FQNNGV. The CDR3 loop is CASSLGTSGRRGTDTQYF. The CDR3 DNA sequence: TGTGCCAGCAGCTTAGGGACTAGCGGGAGAAGGGGCACAGATACGCAGTATTTT.

This clone was counted between two and nine times. The rearrangement links TRBV2 to TRBJ2-2, with 8 bases matching TRBD2. CDR1 SNHLY and CDR2 FYNNEI come from the germline V gene. The CDR3 contains 14 residues. V shed 7 bases and J 5 bases; nucleotides not matched to a gene: 6. In DNA form, the CDR3 reads TGTGCCAGCATACCCCTAGCGGGTACCGGGGAGCTGTTTTTT. Translating it yields CASIPLAGTGELFF.

The gene calls are TRBV6-1 and TRBJ1-4; 8 bases are a match to TRBD1. The CDR3 is 14 residues long. V trimming: 6 bases; J trimming: 10 bases; junction bases outside the gene matches: 10. Germline values: CDR1 MNHNS, CDR2 SASEGT. Written as DNA, the CDR3 is TGTGCCAGCAGCGGTACAGGGGGTGGGGTAAAACTGTTTTTT. Protein sequence: CASSGTGGGVKLFF.

The chain couples TRBV5-1 to TRBJ2-3; D may be TRBD2 (7 bases). The CDR3 is 15 residues long. Trimming took off 1 base at V and 5 bases at J, with 14 bases between the two ends. Germline lookup yields CDR1 SGHRS and CDR2 YFSETQ. CDR3 DNA sequence: TGCGCCAGCAGCTTGCTGTTAGGGGGGGAAGATACGCAGTATTTT. Translating it yields CASSLLLGGEDTQYF.

This clone was recorded a few times. The rearrangement uses TRBV11-2 and TRBJ1-1; the D gene is possibly TRBD1 (5 bases). V lost 5 bases and J lost 1, with 11 bases in between. Germline V gene data show CDR1 as SGHAT and CDR2 as FQNNGV. The CDR3 consists of 14 residues. CDR3 protein: CASSPGRENTEAFF. CDR3 sequence (DNA): TGTGCCAGCAGCCCGGGACGCGAGAACACTGAAGCTTTCTTT.

CDR3 amino acids: CASSAMGTGGQGYTF. CDR3 nucleotide sequence: TGTGCCAGCAGCGCTATGGGGACAGGGGGTCAGGGCTACACCTTC. The chain employs TRBV6-4 and TRBJ1-2; 11 bases are shared with TRBD1. V dropped 6 bases and J dropped 8; count of bases not matched to a gene: 11. The length of the CDR3 is 15 residues. Germline lookup yields CDR1 MRHNA and CDR2 SNTAGT.

In its sample, this clone was seen a few times. The chain carries TRBV2 and TRBJ1-1, with 7 bases identical to TRBD1. The CDR3 length is 14 residues. J was trimmed by 1 base and V by 7 bases; bases with no gene match: 6. Germline V gene sequence: CDR1 SNHLY, CDR2 FYNNEI. The CDR3 loop reads CASIEGAGNTEAFF. The DNA of the CDR3 is TGTGCCAGCATCGAGGGGGCGGGGAACACTGAAGCTTTCTTT.

The V gene is TRBV11-3, the J gene TRBJ2-1; 11 positions match TRBD2. V shed 6 bases and J 7 bases; nucleotides not matched to a gene: 11. The germline V gene has CDR1 SGHNT and CDR2 YENEEA. The CDR3 contains 16 residues. The CDR3, as DNA: TGTGCCAGCAGTTGGGCGGGGACTAGCGGAAGGAATGAGCAGTTCTTC. As protein: CASSWAGTSGRNEQFF.

The CDR3 DNA follows: TGTGCCAGCAGTTCACAGGGGGCGTTGGAGACCCAGTACTTC. Translating it yields CASSSQGALETQYF. This chain uses TRBV6-6 with TRBJ2-5; the match to TRBD1 covers 9 bases. Germline V gene data show CDR1 as MNHNY and CDR2 as SVGAGI (reference sequence). V lost 4 bases and J lost 5; bases outside the gene matches: 5. The CDR3 has 14 amino acids.

The chain employs TRBV6-5 and TRBJ1-1, with no clear D. The CDR3 totals 16 residues. CDR1 is MNHEY, CDR2 SVGAGI, per germline. The V end was cut by 2 bases, the J end by 0 bases, with 13 bases between. This CDR3 is CASSYAPGPMNTEAFF. The CDR3 DNA reads as TGTGCCAGCAGTTACGCCCCAGGACCAATGAACACTGAAGCTTTCTTT.